What follows describes a single T cell receptor beta chain. These data are taken from a study of T cell changes during pregnancy in multiple sclerosis. The data were produced by immunoSEQ multiplex PCR, yet TCRdb's version contains in-frame clones alone and is incomplete. This sample has 65,000 to 95,000 clones, with just over 90% found just once. Specimen: peripheral blood, collected after pregnancy. The TCR comes from a female donor in good health, enrolled as a control in a pregnancy study.

This CDR3 reads CASSEAETSGGRVFGTQYF. CDR3 in DNA: TGTGCCAGCAGTGAAGCCGAGACTAGCGGGGGGCGGGTGTTCGGTACGCAGTATTTT. The chain employs TRBV6-1 and TRBJ2-3; the match to TRBD2 covers 13 bases. V lost 0 bases to trimming and J lost 8 bases; unmatched junction nucleotides: 14. CDR3 length: 19 residues. In germline, CDR1 is MNHNS, CDR2 SASEGT.